The clone carrying this T cell receptor (beta chain) came up once. Antigen specificity is unknown. This entry belongs to a study of shared clonotypes between healthy human individuals. Overall study findings and caveats: In contrast to clonotypes shared by all four donors, non-shared clonotypes had lower generation probabilities.

The run depth of the assay was deep. Splitting of each subset's genomic DNA was done evenly across several immunoSEQ plates. Each PCR replicate from the sorted subsets contained around 0.2 ug DNA, which is about 30,000 T cell genomes. Sequencing was performed with immunoSEQ multiplex PCR; in TCRdb, only in-frame clones are kept and a portion is missing. The table has millions of clones, 93% seen once. The germline V gene encodes CDR1 GTSNPN and CDR2 SVGIG (reference sequence). J gave up 5 bases and V 4 bases, and 8 bases lay outside the gene matches. The CDR3 has 14 residues. Naive CD8 cells lacked CD45RO, underwent positive selection for CCR7 and left out terminally differentiated effector memory CD45RA+ cells.

The source is a man younger than 30 in good health. Some clones in this sample may be carry-over from other donors' samples. The sample consisted of naive CD8+ T cells from PBMCs. V usage is TRBV30 and J usage is TRBJ1-1; 9 bases fit TRBD1. The DNA for the CDR3 is TGTGCCTGGAATAACAGGGGGCAGGGTACTGAAGCTTTCTTT. Translating it yields CAWNNRGQGTEAFF.